This T cell receptor beta chain originates from a study of T cell responses to AZD1222 COVID-19 vaccine. Points from the study as a whole: The donor cohort was predominantly white British with a female majority, and clonal diversity may have been underestimated. At study baseline, merely five or six AZD1222 recipients were seropositive. There were vaccine-associated CD4 TCRs across spike, dominant at 160-218 and 743-854.

This clone was seen a single time. Antigen unknown. Assay: immunoSEQ multiplex PCR; the TCRdb copy retains only in-frame clones and omits some. The sample holds 150,000 to 200,000 clones, approximately 90% seen once. CDR1 LNHDA and CDR2 SQIVND come from the germline V gene (reference sequence). Trimming left V 6 bases short and J 3 bases short, with 12 bases between. The CDR3 is 13 residues long. This chain joins TRBV19 and TRBJ2-7, with D perhaps TRBD1 or TRBD2 (5 bases each). The sequence was obtained from an adult who received the AZD1222 COVID-19 vaccine. This specimen consisted of peripheral blood, obtained 28 days after the second AZD1222 dose. CDR3 loop: CASRLGPHYEQYF. The CDR3 DNA is TGTGCCAGTAGGCTGGGACCGCACTACGAGCAGTACTTC.